This TCR beta chain was found in a study of blood T cells in healthy people across ages. A J-beta primer mix and a sample-barcoded 5' primer were used in a second PCR of about 7 to 12 cycles. All samples gave at least 2.5 million CDR3-containing paired-end reads. TCRdb passed the 5' RACE reads through MiXCR, listing each CDR3 protein once. The sample lists 380,000 or so distinct CDR3 sequences, approximately 52% occurring once. Donor samples were obtained from healthy Caucasian individuals from Russia, aged about 6 to 95. Donors gave about 10 milliliters of peripheral blood apiece. RNA extraction gave at least 5.5 micrograms of total RNA per sample. CDR1 is ENHRY, CDR2 SYGVKD, per germline. The CDR3 length is 13 residues. Trimming removed 8 bases from V and 0 bases from J, with 10 bases in between.

The TCR originated in a man aged 60 to 69 in good health. V is TRBV10-3 and J is TRBJ1-1; D may be TRBD1 (5 bases). Sequences were obtained from blood. The CDR3 here is CAIAAGLNTEAFF. CDR3 bases: TGTGCCATCGCGGCAGGGCTGAACACTGAAGCTTTCTTT.